This TCR beta chain was sequenced for a study of blood T cell repertoires in COVID-19. Per the study methods: Reference gene primers were amplified, and this amplification served to estimate nucleated cell counts. The protocol was immunoSEQ multiplex PCR, while the TCRdb copy is restricted to in-frame clones and leaves out a portion. The V and J calls and clone size come from that table; D and trimming were worked out from the DNA. The sample records about 70,000 clones, around 83% being singletons. Per the germline V gene, CDR1 is MGHDK and CDR2 is SYGVNS. There are 16 residues in the CDR3. The V end was cut by 5 bases, the J end by 0 bases, with 14 bases between.

The TCR originated in a man aged 30 to 45 with COVID-19, enrolled during active disease. Sequencing was carried out using peripheral blood. The rearrangement links TRBV25-1 to TRBJ2-1, with a possible D match to TRBD1 (7 bases). CDR3 region: CASSSQGGRSYNEQFF. The CDR3, as DNA: TGTGCCAGCAGTTCCCAGGGGGGCCGCTCCTACAATGAGCAGTTCTTC. Full variable domain (missing parts from reference TRBV25-1 and TRBJ2-1): EADIYQTPRYLVIGTGKKITLECSQTMGHDKMYWYQQDPGMELHLIHYSYGVNSTEKGDLSSESTVSRIRTEHFPLTLESARPSHTSQYLCASSSQGGRSYNEQFFGPGTRLTVL.